This T cell receptor (beta chain) appears in the sequencing data of a study of T-cell reconstitution after alpha-beta-depleted transplantation in children. Unique molecular identifiers were built into the TCRbeta library. Each CDR3 protein is one row after TCRdb ran MiXCR on the PCR reads. The table lists over 400,000 distinct CDR3 sequences, approximately 42% of them singletons. Note on this clonotype: Antigen unknown.

Points from the study as a whole: For some patients, TCRbeta diversity was high at day 60 because of recipient T cells and thymic progenitors that survived. Hyperexpanded clones declined; after one year, newly produced T cells mostly supplied diversity. Reportedly, alpha-beta T cells present about two months post-transplant originated from several hundred expanded clones of graft origin.

The specimen was PBMCs, collected before TCRalphabeta/CD19-depleted stem cell transplant. The TCR originated in a girl aged 2 to 10 with aplastic anemia, due to receive a stem cell transplant.

CDR3 sequence (DNA): TGTGCCAGCAGCTTCCCTAGGGGGAAGGATGAAAAACTGTTTTTT. Translation: CASSFPRGKDEKLFF. The J gene is TRBJ1-4, the V gene TRBV7-8; a possible D gene is TRBD1 (6 bases). Trimming pared 3 bases from V and 6 bases from J, leaving 14 bases between. This CDR3 region has 15 residues. Germline-derived CDR1 and CDR2 are SGHVS and FQNEAQ.